The rows below give T cell receptor beta chains drawn from one sample of a study of cytomegalovirus exposure and HLA in healthy donors. The assay was immunoSEQ multiplex PCR, and TCRdb's table has in-frame clones only and misses some. Here the sample spans roughly 180,000 clones, about 9.4% being singletons. Sequenced: PBMCs. The receptors here all came from a woman aged 25 to 39 in good health and CMV-seropositive. CDR3s leave out the opening cysteine and the closing phenylalanine or tryptophan. D genes are given only for firm matches.

D gene	V gene	CDR3 length	CDR3 protein
TRBD1	TRBV5-1	12	ASSTVQGAPGYT
.	TRBV7-9	13	ASSSYRRSNYGYT
TRBD1	TRBV12-5	13	ASGLGGQLKETQY
.	TRBV7-2	13	ASSLGQLANYGYT
.	TRBV29-1	12	SVVGEGGGYGYT
.	TRBV4-1	17	ASSQSGTRTALAKNIQY
.	TRBV19	12	ASSNRPSTDTQY
.	TRBV27	15	ASSFQNAGILNTEAF
.	TRBV15	12	ATSRVRLNTEAF
TRBD1	TRBV5-8	13	ASSFQGVNTDTQY
.	TRBV5-4	13	ASSLAGRIGREQY